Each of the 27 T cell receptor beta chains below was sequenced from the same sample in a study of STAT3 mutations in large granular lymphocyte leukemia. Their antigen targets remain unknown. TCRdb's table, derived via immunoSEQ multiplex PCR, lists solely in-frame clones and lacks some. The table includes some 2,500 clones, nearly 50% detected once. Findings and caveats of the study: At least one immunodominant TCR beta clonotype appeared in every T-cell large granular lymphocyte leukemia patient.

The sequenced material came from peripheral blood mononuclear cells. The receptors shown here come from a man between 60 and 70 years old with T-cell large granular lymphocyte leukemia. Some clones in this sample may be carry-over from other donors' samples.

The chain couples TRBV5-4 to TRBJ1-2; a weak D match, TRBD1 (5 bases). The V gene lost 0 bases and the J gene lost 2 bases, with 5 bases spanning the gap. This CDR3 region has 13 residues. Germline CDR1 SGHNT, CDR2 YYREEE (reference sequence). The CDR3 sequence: CASSLEGNYGYTF. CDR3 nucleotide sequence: TGTGCCAGCAGCTTGGAGGGGAACTATGGCTACACCTTC.

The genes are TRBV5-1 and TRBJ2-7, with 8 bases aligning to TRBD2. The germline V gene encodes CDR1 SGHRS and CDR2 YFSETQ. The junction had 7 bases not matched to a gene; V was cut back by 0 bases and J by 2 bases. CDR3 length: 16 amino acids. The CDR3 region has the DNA TGCGCCAGCAGCTTGGTGGTCGGGGGGGAACCCTACGAGCAGTACTTC. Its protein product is CASSLVVGGEPYEQYF.

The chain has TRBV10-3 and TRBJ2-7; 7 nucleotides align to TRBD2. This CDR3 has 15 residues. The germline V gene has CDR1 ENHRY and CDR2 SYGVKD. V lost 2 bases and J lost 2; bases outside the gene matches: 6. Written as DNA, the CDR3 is TGTGCCATCAGTGAGGGGTGGGAGGGTCCCTACGAGCAGTACTTC. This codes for CAISEGWEGPYEQYF.

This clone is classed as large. The CDR3 DNA sequence: TGTGCCAGCAGTGAAAGACGGGGGTATAATTCACCCCTCCACTTT. Translation: CASSERRGYNSPLHF. The chain carries TRBV25-1 and TRBJ1-6, with a weak D call TRBD1 (5 bases). Germline loops: CDR1 MGHDK, CDR2 SYGVNS. The CDR3 totals 15 residues. V shed 2 bases and J shed 4 bases, with 9 bases lying between them. The full variable domain, its missing parts supplied by reference TRBV25-1 and TRBJ1-6, is EADIYQTPRYLVIGTGKKITLECSQTMGHDKMYWYQQDPGMELHLIHYSYGVNSTEKGDLSSESTVSRIRTEHFPLTLESARPSHTSQYLCASSERRGYNSPLHFGNGTRLTVT.

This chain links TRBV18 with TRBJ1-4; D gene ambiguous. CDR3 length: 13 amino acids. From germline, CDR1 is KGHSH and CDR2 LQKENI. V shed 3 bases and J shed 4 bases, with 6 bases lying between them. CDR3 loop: CASSPGFNEKLFF. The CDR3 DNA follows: TGTGCCAGCTCACCCGGTTTTAATGAAAAACTGTTTTTT.

CDR3 DNA sequence: TGTGCCAGCAGCTCCCACAATAATTCACCCCTCCACTTT. This gives the protein CASSSHNNSPLHF. The chain recombines TRBV7-9 with TRBJ1-6, with D hard to call. Germline assignment: CDR1 SEHNR and CDR2 FQNEAQ (reference sequence). The CDR3 is 13 residues long. V shed 4 bases and J shed 5 bases, with 6 bases lying between them.

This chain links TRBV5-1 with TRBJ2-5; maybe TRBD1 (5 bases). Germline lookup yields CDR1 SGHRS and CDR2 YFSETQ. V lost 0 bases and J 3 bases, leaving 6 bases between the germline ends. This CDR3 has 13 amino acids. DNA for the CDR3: TGCGCCAGCAGCTTGGCCAGGGAAGAGACCCAGTACTTC. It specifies CASSLAREETQYF. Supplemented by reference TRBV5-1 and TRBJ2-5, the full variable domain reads KAGVTQTPRYLIKTRGQQVTLSCSPISGHRSVSWYQQTPGQGLQFLFEYFSETQRNKGNFPGRFSGRQFSNSRSEMNVSTLELGDSALYLCASSLAREETQYFGPGTRLLVL.

The CDR3 loop reads CASSPTSGVRTYEQYF. In DNA form, the CDR3 reads TGTGCCAGCAGCCCCACTTCCGGGGTAAGGACCTACGAGCAGTACTTC. The J gene is TRBJ2-7, the V gene TRBV4-2; TRBD2 is a possible D gene (5 bases). V lost 4 bases to trimming and J lost 2 bases, with 18 bases between them. There are 16 residues in the CDR3. From germline, CDR1 is LGHNA and CDR2 YNFKEQ.

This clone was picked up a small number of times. This chain's CDR3 is CAWSLQGGGGYTF. CDR3 in DNA: TGTGCCTGGAGTCTCCAGGGCGGGGGAGGCTACACCTTC. The rearrangement joins TRBV30 to TRBJ1-2, with D maybe TRBD1 (5 bases). The germline V gene has CDR1 GTSNPN and CDR2 SVGIG (reference sequence). The CDR3 has 13 residues. V dropped 2 bases and J dropped 8 bases, with 15 bases sitting between them. The whole variable domain, filled in from reference TRBV30 and TRBJ1-2, reads SQTIHQWPATLVQPVGSPLSLECTVEGTSNPNLYWYRQAAGRGLQLLFYSVGIGQISSEVPQNLSASRPQDRQFILSSKKLLLSDSGFYLCAWSLQGGGGYTFGSGTRLTVV.

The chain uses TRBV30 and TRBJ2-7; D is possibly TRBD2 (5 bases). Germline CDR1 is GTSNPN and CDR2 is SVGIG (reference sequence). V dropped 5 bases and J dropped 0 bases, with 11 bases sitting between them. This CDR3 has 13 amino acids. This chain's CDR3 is CAWRPGVSYEQYF. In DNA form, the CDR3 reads TGTGCCTGGCGCCCCGGGGTCTCCTACGAGCAGTACTTC.

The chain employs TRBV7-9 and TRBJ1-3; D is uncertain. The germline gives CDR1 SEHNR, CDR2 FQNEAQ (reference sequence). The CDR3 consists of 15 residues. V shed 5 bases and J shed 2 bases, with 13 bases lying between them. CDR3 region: CASSEHTGPGNTIYF. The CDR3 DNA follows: TGTGCCAGCAGCGAACACACCGGTCCTGGAAACACCATATATTTT.

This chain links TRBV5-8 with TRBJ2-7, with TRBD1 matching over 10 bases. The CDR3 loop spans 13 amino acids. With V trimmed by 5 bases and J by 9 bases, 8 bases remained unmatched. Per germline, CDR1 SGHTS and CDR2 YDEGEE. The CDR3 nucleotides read TGTGCCAGCAGAACCGGGACAGGGGTGGTGCAGTACTTC. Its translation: CASRTGTGVVQYF. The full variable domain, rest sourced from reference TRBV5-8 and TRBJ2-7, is EAGVTQSPTHLIKTRGQQATLRCSPISGHTSVYWYQQALGLGLQFLLWYDEGEERNRGNFPPRFSGRQFPNYSSELNVNALELEDSALYLCASRTGTGVVQYFGPGTRLTVT.

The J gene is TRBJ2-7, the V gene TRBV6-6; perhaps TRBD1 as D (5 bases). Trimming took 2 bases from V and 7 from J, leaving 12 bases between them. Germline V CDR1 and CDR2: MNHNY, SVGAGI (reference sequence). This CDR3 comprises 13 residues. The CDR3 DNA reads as TGTGCCAGCAGTTACGCCACTCAGGGTGAGCAGTACTTC. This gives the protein CASSYATQGEQYF.

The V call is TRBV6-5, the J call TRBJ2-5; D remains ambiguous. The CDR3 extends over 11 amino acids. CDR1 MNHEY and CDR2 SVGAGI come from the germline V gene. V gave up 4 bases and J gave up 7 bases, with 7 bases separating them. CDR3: CASSWKGTQYF. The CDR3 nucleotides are TGTGCCAGCAGTTGGAAAGGGACCCAGTACTTC.

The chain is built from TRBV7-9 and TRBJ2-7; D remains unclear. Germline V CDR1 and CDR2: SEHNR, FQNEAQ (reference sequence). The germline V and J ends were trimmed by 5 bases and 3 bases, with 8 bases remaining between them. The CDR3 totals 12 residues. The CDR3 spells CASSPVSYEQYF. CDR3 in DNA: TGTGCCAGCAGCCCCGTGAGCTACGAGCAGTACTTC.

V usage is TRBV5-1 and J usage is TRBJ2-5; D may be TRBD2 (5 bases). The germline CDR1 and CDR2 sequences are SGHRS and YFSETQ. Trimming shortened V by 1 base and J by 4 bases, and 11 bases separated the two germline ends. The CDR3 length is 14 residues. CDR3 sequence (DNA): TGCGCCAGCAGCTTGTGGAGCGGTGGAGAGACCCAGTACTTC. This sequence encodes CASSLWSGGETQYF.

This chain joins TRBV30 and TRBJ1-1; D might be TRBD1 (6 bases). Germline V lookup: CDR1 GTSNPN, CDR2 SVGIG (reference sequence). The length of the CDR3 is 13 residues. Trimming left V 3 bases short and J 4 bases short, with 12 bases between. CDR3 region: CAWSEGTLTEAFF. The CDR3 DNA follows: TGTGCCTGGAGCGAAGGGACACTCACTGAAGCTTTCTTT.

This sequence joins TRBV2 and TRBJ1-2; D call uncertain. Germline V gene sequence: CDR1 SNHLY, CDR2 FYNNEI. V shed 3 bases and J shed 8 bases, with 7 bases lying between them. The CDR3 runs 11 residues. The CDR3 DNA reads TGTGCCAGCAGTGATTTCAGGGGCTACACCTTC. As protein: CASSDFRGYTF.

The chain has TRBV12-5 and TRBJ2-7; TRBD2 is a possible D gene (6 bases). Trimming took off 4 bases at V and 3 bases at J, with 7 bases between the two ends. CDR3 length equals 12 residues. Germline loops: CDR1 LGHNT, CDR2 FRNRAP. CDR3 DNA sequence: TGTGCTAGTGGTTACGGGAGCTACGAGCAGTACTTC. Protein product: CASGYGSYEQYF.

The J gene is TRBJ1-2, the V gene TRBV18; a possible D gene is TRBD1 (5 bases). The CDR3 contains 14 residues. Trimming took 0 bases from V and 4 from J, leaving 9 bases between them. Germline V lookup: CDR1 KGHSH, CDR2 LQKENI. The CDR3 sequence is CASSPPDNVYGYTF. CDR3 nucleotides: TGTGCCAGCTCACCACCGGACAACGTCTATGGCTACACCTTC.

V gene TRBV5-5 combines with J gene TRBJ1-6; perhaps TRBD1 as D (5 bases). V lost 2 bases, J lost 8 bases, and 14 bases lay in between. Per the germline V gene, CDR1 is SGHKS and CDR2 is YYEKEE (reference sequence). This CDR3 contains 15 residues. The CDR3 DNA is TGTGCCAGCAGCTTAAGGGAGGCCAGGGATTCACCCCTCCACTTT. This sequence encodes CASSLREARDSPLHF.

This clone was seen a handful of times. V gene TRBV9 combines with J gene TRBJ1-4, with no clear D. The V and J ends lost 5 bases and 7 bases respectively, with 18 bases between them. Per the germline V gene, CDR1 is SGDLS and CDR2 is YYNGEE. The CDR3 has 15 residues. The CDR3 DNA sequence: TGTGCCAGCAGTGGAGATGGAGCCATGGGTGAAAAACTGTTTTTT. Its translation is CASSGDGAMGEKLFF.

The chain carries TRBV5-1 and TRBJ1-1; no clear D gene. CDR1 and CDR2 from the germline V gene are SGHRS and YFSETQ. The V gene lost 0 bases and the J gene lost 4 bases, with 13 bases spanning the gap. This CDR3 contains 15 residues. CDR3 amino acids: CASSLDSSFSTEAFF. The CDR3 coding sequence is TGCGCCAGCAGCTTGGACTCCAGTTTTAGCACTGAAGCTTTCTTT. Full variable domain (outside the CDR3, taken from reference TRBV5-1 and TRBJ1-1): KAGVTQTPRYLIKTRGQQVTLSCSPISGHRSVSWYQQTPGQGLQFLFEYFSETQRNKGNFPGRFSGRQFSNSRSEMNVSTLELGDSALYLCASSLDSSFSTEAFFGQGTRLTVV.

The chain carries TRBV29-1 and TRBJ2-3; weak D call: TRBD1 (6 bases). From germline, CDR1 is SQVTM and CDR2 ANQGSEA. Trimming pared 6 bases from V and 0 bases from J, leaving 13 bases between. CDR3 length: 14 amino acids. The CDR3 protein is CSVAPGHSTDTQYF. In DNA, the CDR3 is TGCAGCGTCGCCCCGGGACACAGCACAGATACGCAGTATTTT.

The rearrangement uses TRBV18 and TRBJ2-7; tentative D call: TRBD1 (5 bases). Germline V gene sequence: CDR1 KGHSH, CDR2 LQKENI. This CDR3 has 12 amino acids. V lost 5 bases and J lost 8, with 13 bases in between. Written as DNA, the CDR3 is TGTGCCAGCTCAGGAGACAGCGATCAGCAGTACTTC. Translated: CASSGDSDQQYF.

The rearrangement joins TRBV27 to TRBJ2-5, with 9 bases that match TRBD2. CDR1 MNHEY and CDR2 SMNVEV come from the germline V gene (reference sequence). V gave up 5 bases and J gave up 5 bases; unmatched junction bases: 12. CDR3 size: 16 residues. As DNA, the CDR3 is TGTGCCAGCAGTCCGCAGACTAGCGGACTTTGGGAGACCCAGTACTTC. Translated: CASSPQTSGLWETQYF.

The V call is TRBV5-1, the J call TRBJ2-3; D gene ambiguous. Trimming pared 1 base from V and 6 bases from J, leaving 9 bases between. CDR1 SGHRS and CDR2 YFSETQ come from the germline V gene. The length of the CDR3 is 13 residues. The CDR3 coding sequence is TGCGCCAGCAGCTTGTCTAGGGCCGATACGCAGTATTTT. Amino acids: CASSLSRADTQYF.